This TCR beta chain was obtained from a study of CD8+ T cells in alopecia areata. RNA, once extracted, was reverse transcribed into cDNA for use as the sequencing template. The table came from immunoSEQ multiplex PCR; TCRdb's copy has only in-frame clones and leaves some out. The sample records under 200,000 clones, 60% to 75% being singletons. CDR1 and CDR2 from the germline V gene are MNHEY and SVGAGI. The CDR3 is 14 amino acids. V lost 6 bases to trimming and J lost 10 bases; unmatched junction nucleotides: 7. Whole-study findings and limits: Persistence in scalp and blood during tofacitinib was observed for many expanded lesional clones. Compared with normal scalp, lesional scalp had higher clonality and more expanded CD8+ clones.

Treatment described: oral pan-JAK inhibitor, 5-10 mg twice daily. As regards this clone: The antigen is unknown.

The specimen was CD4+ T cells sorted from blood, collected at week 24, from a patient treated with tofacitinib. This TCR was recovered from a human donor with alopecia areata. The V gene is TRBV6-5, the J gene TRBJ2-1; TRBD2 matches 12 bases. The CDR3 DNA follows: TGTGCCAGCAGGGCTAGCGGGGGGGCCAACGAGCAGTTCTTC. It specifies CASRASGGANEQFF.